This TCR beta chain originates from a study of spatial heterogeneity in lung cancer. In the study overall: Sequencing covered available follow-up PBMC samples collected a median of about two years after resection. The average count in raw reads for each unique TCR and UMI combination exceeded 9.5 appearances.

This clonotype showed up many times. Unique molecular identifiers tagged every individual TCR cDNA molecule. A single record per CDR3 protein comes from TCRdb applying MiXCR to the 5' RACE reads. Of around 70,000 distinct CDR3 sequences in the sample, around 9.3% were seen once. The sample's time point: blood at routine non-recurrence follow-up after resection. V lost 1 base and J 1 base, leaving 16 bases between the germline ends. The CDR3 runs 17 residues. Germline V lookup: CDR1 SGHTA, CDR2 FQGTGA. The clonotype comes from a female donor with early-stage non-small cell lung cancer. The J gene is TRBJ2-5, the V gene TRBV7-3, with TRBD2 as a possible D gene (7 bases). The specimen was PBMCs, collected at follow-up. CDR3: CASSLRGGTSGQETQYF. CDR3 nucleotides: TGTGCCAGCAGCTTAAGGGGGGGCACCTCGGGCCAAGAGACCCAGTACTTC. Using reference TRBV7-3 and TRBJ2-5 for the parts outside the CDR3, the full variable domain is GAGVSQTPSNKVTEKGKYVELRCDPISGHTALYWYRQSLGQGPEFLIYFQGTGAADDSGLPNDRFFAVRPEGSVSTLKIQRTERGDSAVYLCASSLRGGTSGQETQYFGPGTRLLVL.